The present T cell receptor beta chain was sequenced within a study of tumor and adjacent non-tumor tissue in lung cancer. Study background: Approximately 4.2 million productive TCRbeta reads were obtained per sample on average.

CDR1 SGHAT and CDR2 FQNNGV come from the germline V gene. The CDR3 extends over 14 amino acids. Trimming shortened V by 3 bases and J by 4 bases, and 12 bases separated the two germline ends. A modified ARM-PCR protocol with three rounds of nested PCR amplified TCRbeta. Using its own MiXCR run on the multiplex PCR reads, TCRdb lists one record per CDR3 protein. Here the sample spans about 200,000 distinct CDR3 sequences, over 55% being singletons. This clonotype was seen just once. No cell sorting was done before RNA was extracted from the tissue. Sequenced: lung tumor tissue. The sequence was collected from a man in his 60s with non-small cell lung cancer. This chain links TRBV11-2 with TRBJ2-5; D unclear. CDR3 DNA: TGTGCCAGCAGCTTCCCTGTGTCCCCAGAGACCCAGTACTTC. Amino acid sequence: CASSFPVSPETQYF. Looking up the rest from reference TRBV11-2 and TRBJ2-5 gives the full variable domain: EAGVAQSPRYKIIEKRQSVAFWCNPISGHATLYWYQQILGQGPKLLIQFQNNGVVDDSQLPKDRFSAERLKGVDSTLKIQPAKLEDSAVYLCASSFPVSPETQYFGPGTRLLVL.